The rows below give T cell receptor beta chains drawn from one sample of a study of PD-1 blockade in classical Hodgkin lymphoma. Sequencing was performed with immunoSEQ multiplex PCR; in TCRdb, only in-frame clones are kept and a portion is missing. The repertoire has 20,000 to 25,000 clones, approximately 67% of them found once; the top ten carry 1% to 1.5%. Sequenced material: CD4+ T cells from blood, taken before the fourth cycle of nivolumab. These receptors were obtained from a human donor with classical Hodgkin lymphoma. CDR3s leave out the opening cysteine and the closing phenylalanine or tryptophan. The D gene is left open where the match is weak.

j_gene | d_gene | v_gene | CDR3aa
TRBJ2-2 | . | TRBV7-2 | ASSLVGGHGELF
TRBJ1-6 | . | TRBV6-1 | ASNDRILNSPLH
TRBJ1-4 | . | TRBV28 | ASSSGGIAINEKLF
TRBJ1-5 | . | TRBV19 | ASSKNSNQPQH
TRBJ2-5 | . | TRBV5-4 | ASSFNSQETQY
TRBJ1-4 | . | TRBV6-1 | ASSSIGGDEKLF
TRBJ2-7 | TRBD1 | TRBV9 | ASSATTGGGEQY
TRBJ2-2 | . | TRBV18 | ASSLAGQTYTGELF
TRBJ2-6 | . | TRBV6-1 | ASSQGSGANVLT
TRBJ1-5 | . | TRBV7-8 | ASSSRGGMSNQPQH
TRBJ2-1 | TRBD2 | TRBV11-3 | ASSSGAGGMWNEQF
TRBJ2-7 | . | TRBV7-6 | ASSLNMGALSYEQY
TRBJ1-2 | . | TRBV5-1 | ASSPTEGANYGYT
TRBJ1-2 | TRBD1 | TRBV5-1 | ASSRGQGDGYT
TRBJ1-1 | . | TRBV9 | ASSVGRFDTEAF
TRBJ2-4 | TRBD1 | TRBV5-4 | ASSAGTGDKNIQY
TRBJ2-7 | . | TRBV9 | ASSVGRRQDYEQY
TRBJ1-5 | . | TRBV18 | ASSPNAGLGGQPQH
TRBJ2-7 | . | TRBV19 | ASGTSGGLH
TRBJ2-5 | . | TRBV7-2 | ASSLFGGKETQY
TRBJ2-5 | TRBD2 | TRBV19 | ASSIAASGGVEQETQY
TRBJ1-1 | . | TRBV7-9 | ASSPAAGSAF
TRBJ2-5 | . | TRBV25-1 | ASSEYRGGEETQY
TRBJ1-3 | TRBD1 | TRBV13 | ASSLGGTAYGNTIY
TRBJ2-1 | . | TRBV11-1 | ASSLWHAFNNEQF
TRBJ1-1 | TRBD1 | TRBV6-5 | ASSYRTGGNTEAF
TRBJ2-2 | . | TRBV19 | ASSRGTRLRELF
TRBJ1-2 | . | TRBV18 | ASSPLDSDGYT
TRBJ2-3 | TRBD2 | TRBV29-1 | SVEGLLAGRADTQY
TRBJ2-1 | TRBD1 | TRBV28 | ASIPGQAYNEQF
TRBJ1-3 | . | TRBV5-1 | ASRPGNEVHGNTIY
TRBJ2-2 | . | TRBV18 | ASSPREANTGELF
TRBJ2-1 | TRBD2 | TRBV7-2 | ASSLAVSRGGYNEQF
TRBJ2-7 | TRBD1 | TRBV28 | ASSWGPGQGFYEQY
TRBJ1-6 | . | TRBV7-9 | ATSGWGANNSPLH